This entry concerns a single TCR beta chain. No antigen is known for it. The data were taken from a study of T cell responses to AZD1222 COVID-19 vaccine. Profiled with immunoSEQ multiplex PCR; TCRdb holds only in-frame clones, not every one. Of about 110,000 clones listed, around 90% are singletons. The CDR3 is made up of 12 amino acids. J lost 9 bases, V lost 5 bases, and 5 bases had no gene match. CDR1 SGHAT and CDR2 FQNNGV come from the germline V gene. Study-level findings and limits: Distributed over spike, vaccine-associated CD4 TCRs predominated at 160-218 and 743-854. Clonal diversity was possibly underestimated, and the donors were mostly white British, with more females.

Sequencing was performed on peripheral blood, taken 28 days after the second AZD1222 dose. V is TRBV11-2 and J is TRBJ2-3, with 7 positions matching TRBD1. The origin of this receptor is an adult who received the AZD1222 COVID-19 vaccine. CDR3 nucleotide sequence: TGTGCCAGCAGCCCGGACAGGCAGACGCAGTATTTT. Encoded protein: CASSPDRQTQYF.